In its sample, the clone carrying this T cell receptor beta chain was seen a few times. The antigen is unknown. The V and J ends lost 8 bases and 8 bases respectively, with 16 bases between them. The CDR3 is made up of 13 amino acids. The sample originates from a study of T-cell reconstitution after alpha-beta-depleted transplantation in children. Using unique molecular identifiers, the investigators prepared the TCRbeta library. Via MiXCR, TCRdb re-called the PCR reads, giving one row per CDR3 protein. This repertoire shows some 310,000 distinct CDR3 sequences, 23% found once; its top ten account for approximately 11%. Study findings and constraints: Surviving recipient cells, namely T cells and thymic progenitors, were the source of high day-60 TCRbeta diversity in some patients.

The genes are TRBV12-3 or TRBV12-4 and TRBJ2-1; D is ambiguous. The source material was PBMCs, mostly from graft donor cells, sampled 180 days after TCRalphabeta/CD19-depleted stem cell transplant. The sequence derives from a male patient between 5 and 17 years old who had a stem cell transplant for acute lymphoblastic leukemia, so the T cells may come from the graft donor. The CDR3 DNA follows: TGTGCCAGCGATTGGGCCCACTCCCATGAGCAGTTCTTC. It specifies CASDWAHSHEQFF.